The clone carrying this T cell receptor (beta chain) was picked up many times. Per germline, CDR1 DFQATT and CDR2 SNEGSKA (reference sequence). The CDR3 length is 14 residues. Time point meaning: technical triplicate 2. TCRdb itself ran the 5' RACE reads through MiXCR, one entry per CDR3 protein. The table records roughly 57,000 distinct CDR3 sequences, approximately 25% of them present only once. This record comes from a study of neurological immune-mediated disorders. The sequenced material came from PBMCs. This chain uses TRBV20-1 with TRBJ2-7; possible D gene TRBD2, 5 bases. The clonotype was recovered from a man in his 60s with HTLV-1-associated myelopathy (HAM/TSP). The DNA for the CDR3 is TGCAGCGCTTTTGGCGGGCCCAGCTCCTACGAGCAGTACTTC. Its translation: CSAFGGPSSYEQYF.